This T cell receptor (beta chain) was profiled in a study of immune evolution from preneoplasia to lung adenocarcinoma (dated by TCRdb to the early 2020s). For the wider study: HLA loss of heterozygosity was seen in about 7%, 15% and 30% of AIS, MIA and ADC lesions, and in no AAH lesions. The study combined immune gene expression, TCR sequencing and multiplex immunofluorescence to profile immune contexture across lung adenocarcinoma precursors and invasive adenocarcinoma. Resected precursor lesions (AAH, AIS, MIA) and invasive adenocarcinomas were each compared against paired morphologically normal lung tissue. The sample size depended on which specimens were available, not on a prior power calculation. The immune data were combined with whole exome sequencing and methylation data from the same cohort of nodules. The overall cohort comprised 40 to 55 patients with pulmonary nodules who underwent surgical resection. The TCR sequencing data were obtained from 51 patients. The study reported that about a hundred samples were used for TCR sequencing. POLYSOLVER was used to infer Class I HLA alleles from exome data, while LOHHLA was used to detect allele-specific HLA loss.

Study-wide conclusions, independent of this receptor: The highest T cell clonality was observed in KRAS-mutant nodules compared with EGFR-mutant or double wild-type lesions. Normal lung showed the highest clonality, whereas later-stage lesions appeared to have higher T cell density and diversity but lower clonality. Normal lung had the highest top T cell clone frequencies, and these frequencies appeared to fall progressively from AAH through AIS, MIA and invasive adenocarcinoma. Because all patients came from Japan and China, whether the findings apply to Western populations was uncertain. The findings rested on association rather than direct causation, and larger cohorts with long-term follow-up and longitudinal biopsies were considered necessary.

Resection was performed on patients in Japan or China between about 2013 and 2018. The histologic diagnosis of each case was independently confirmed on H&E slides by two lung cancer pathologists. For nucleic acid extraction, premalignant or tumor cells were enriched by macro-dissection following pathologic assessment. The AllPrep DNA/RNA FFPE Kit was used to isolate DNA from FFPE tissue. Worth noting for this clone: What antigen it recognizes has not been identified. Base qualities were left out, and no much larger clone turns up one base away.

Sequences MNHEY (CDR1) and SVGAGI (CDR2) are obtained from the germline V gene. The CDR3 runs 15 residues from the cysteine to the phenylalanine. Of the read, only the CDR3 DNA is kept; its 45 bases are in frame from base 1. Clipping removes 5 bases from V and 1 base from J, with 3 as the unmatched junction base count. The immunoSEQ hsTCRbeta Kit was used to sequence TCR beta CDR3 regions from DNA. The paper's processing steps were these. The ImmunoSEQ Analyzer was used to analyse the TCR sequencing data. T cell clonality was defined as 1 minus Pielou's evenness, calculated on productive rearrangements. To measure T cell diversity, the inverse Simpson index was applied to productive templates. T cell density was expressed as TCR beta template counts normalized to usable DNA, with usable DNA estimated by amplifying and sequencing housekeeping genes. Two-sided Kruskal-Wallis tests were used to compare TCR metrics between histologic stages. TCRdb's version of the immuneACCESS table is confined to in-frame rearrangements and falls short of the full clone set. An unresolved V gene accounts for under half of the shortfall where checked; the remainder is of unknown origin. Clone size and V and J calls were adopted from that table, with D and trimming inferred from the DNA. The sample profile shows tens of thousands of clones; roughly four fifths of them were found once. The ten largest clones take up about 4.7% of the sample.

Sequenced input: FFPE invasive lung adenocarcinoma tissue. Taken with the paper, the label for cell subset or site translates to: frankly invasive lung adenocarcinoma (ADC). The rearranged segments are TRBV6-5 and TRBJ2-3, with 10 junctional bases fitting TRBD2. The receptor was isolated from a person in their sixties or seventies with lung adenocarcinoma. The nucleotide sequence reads TGTGCCAGCAGTACCGGGACTAGCGGCACAGATACGCAGTATTTT. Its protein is CASSTGTSGTDTQYF.